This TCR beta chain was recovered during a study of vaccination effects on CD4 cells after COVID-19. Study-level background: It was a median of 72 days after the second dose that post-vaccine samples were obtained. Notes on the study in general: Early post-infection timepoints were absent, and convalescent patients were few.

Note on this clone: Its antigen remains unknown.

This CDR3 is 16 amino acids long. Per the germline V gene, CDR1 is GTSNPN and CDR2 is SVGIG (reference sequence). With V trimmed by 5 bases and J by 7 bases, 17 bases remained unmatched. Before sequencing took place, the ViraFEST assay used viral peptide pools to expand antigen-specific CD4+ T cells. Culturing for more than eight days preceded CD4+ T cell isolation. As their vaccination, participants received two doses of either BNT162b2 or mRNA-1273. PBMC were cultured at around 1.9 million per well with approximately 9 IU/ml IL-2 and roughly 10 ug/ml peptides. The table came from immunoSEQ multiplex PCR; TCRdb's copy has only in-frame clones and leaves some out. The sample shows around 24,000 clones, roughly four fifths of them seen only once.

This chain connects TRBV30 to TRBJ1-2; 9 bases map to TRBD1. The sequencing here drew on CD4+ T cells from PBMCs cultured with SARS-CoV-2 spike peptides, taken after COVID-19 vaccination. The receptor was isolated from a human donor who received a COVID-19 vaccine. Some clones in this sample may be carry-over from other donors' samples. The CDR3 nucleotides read TGTGCCTGGGGGAGTGATCCGGGACAGGGATTTGTTGGCTACACCTTC. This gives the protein CAWGSDPGQGFVGYTF.